These T cell receptor beta chains were read from a single sample in a study of long-term antiretroviral therapy in people with HIV. TCRdb's copy holds only in-frame clones and misses some; the assay was immunoSEQ multiplex PCR. Of fewer than 40,000 clones listed, nearly 95% are singletons. This sample comprised unsorted PBMCs, obtained about 5.1 years after starting antiretroviral therapy. All receptors come from a woman between 45 and 60 years old with HIV. CDR3s include the opening cysteine and the closing phenylalanine or tryptophan. The order of the fields is clone size, V gene, J gene, CDR3 protein. Clone size is not always given. Where it is, it says once, few, many or a class for expanded clones.

>-|TRBV10-3|TRBJ1-1
CAIKEPGGTEAFF
>-|TRBV4-3|TRBJ1-6
CASSQEVTGGYNSPLHF
>-|TRBV10-3|TRBJ2-6
CAISPTGSGANVLTF
>-|TRBV9|TRBJ1-6
CASSSSGGYNSPLHF
>-|TRBV7-3|TRBJ1-1
CASSPTRTDLDTEAFF
>-|TRBV2|TRBJ2-7
CASSGTSAGEQYF
>-|TRBV4-1|TRBJ2-5
CASSQTETQYF
>-|TRBV10-3|TRBJ1-2
CAISGGIGYGYTF
>-|TRBV7-2|TRBJ2-5
CASSSIRPGLQETQYF
>-|TRBV19|TRBJ2-7
CASSRGQPPYEQYF
>-|TRBV5-1|TRBJ2-1
CASSFGTSGGAYHEQFF
>-|TRBV5-1|TRBJ2-7
CASSFGQGREEQYF
>-|TRBV19|TRBJ2-7
CASSPTGATPHEQYF
>-|TRBV25-1|TRBJ2-7
CASSDPRDTFYEQYF
>-|TRBV7-9|TRBJ2-3
CASLGLAGGPSTDTQYF
>-|TRBV29-1|TRBJ1-2
CSVEGSHGYTF
>-|TRBV4-1|TRBJ1-1
CASSPIGSYTEAFF
>-|TRBV29-1|TRBJ2-3
CSAWASVGTDTQYF
>-|TRBV7-2|TRBJ2-1
CASRAPGLPYNEQFF
>-|TRBV27|TRBJ2-7
CASSSPDRGGYEQYF
>-|TRBV7-2|TRBJ2-5
CASSTRPGAETQYF
>-|TRBV2|TRBJ1-1
CASRTGSDTEAFF
>-|TRBV7-2|TRBJ1-2
CASSLAVGGANYGYTF
>-|TRBV10-3|TRBJ2-2
CAISARGNTGELFF
>-|TRBV5-6|TRBJ1-2
CASSSGRANYGYTF
>-|TRBV13|TRBJ2-2
CASSLGLERGAPEGQLFF
>-|TRBV7-3|TRBJ2-3
CASSPVSRTDTQYF
>-|TRBV4-1|TRBJ2-3
CASSQLGTSTDTQYF
>once|TRBV5-1|TRBJ2-1
CASRLDNRDRGYGSSYNEQFF
>-|TRBV19|TRBJ1-4
CASSIWESRGNEKLFF
>-|TRBV6-1|TRBJ2-2
CASSVGTGVTGELFF
>-|TRBV10-2|TRBJ1-1
CASSPQTGTEAFF
>-|TRBV5-6|TRBJ1-2
CASSLQGLALGYTF
>-|TRBV5-5|TRBJ2-3
CASSLAYGLAVTDTQYF
>-|TRBV19|TRBJ2-2
CASTPRKGDRGAGELFF
>-|TRBV25-1|TRBJ2-5
CASSEWQETQYF
>once|TRBV2|TRBJ2-1
CASSESVGTVSFSSYNEQFF
>-|TRBV2|TRBJ2-3
CASSVFVINTQYF
>-|TRBV6-1|TRBJ1-2
CASSTRHSDNYGYTF
>-|TRBV29-1|TRBJ2-1
CSGAPYNEQFF
>-|TRBV5-4|TRBJ2-3
CASSPTGSSTDTQYF
>-|TRBV19|TRBJ1-4
CASSQQGANEKLFF
>once|TRBV13|TRBJ1-1
CASSLRDGGRDTEAFF
>-|TRBV11-2|TRBJ2-2
CASSRLGGNTGELFF
>-|TRBV11-3|TRBJ2-1
CASSVTPRGEQFF
>-|TRBV7-9|TRBJ1-6
CASSSRTGGSYNSPLHF
>-|TRBV7-6|TRBJ2-1
CASSQRTGVTREQFF
>-|TRBV7-7|TRBJ2-5
CASSTDRDETQYF